The 19 T cell receptor beta chains reported below all come from one sample, sequenced in a study of blood T cell repertoires in COVID-19. Produced via immunoSEQ multiplex PCR; TCRdb's table is partial and in-frame only. The sample lists roughly 150,000 clones, 80% occurring once. Sequencing input: peripheral blood. The receptors derive from a woman aged 50 to 60 with acute or convalescent COVID-19.

The gene calls are TRBV5-1 and TRBJ2-3, with 8 bases that match TRBD2. The V gene end was trimmed by 0 bases and the J gene end by 3 bases; junction bases not matched to a gene: 3. Germline V gene lookup returns CDR1 SGHRS and CDR2 YFSETQ. CDR3 length: 15 amino acids. The DNA of the CDR3 is TGCGCCAGCAGCTTGGACGGGGGGGTGACAGATACGCAGTATTTT. Its translation is CASSLDGGVTDTQYF.

The chain uses TRBV28 and TRBJ2-5, with a possible D match to TRBD2 (6 bases). The CDR3 extends over 14 amino acids. CDR1 and CDR2 from the germline V gene are MDHEN and SYDVKM. Trimming removed 3 bases at V and 7 bases at J, with 15 bases between. The CDR3 region is CASSFDGGGVTQYF. CDR3 sequence (DNA): TGTGCCAGCAGTTTCGACGGGGGTGGTGTGACCCAGTACTTC.

This clone appeared a few times. The rearrangement links TRBV5-1 to TRBJ1-1; D not resolved. The CDR3 extends over 15 amino acids. Germline CDR1 and CDR2: SGHRS and YFSETQ. V was clipped by 4 bases and J by 0 bases, with 13 bases between them. CDR3 in DNA: TGCGCCAGCAGCCACCTTTCAGACATGAACACTGAAGCTTTCTTT. Protein sequence: CASSHLSDMNTEAFF.

This rearrangement joins TRBV15 to TRBJ1-3, with a weak D call TRBD1 (6 bases). Germline V CDR1 and CDR2: LNHNV, YYDKDF (reference sequence). The germline V and J ends were trimmed by 7 bases and 4 bases, with 14 bases remaining between them. The CDR3 contains 14 residues. CDR3 bases: TGTGCCACCACCAACAGGGCTCTCGGAAACACCATATATTTT. It encodes CATTNRALGNTIYF.

The chain recombines TRBV9 with TRBJ1-1, with TRBD1 matching 8 bases. There are 18 residues in the CDR3. V was pared by 4 bases and J by 4 bases, with 18 bases of the junction left unmatched. The germline V gene encodes CDR1 SGDLS and CDR2 YYNGEE. The CDR3 DNA follows: TGTGCCAGCAGCACTCGCATTCCGGGACAGGTCGGGGGCACTGAAGCTTTCTTT. Protein: CASSTRIPGQVGGTEAFF. Full variable domain (remainder filled in from reference TRBV9 and TRBJ1-1): DSGVTQTPKHLITATGQRVTLRCSPRSGDLSVYWYQQSLDQGLQFLIQYYNGEERAKGNILERFSAQQFPDLHSELNLSSLELGDSALYFCASSTRIPGQVGGTEAFFGQGTRLTVV.

Concerning this clone itself: Other DNA sequences within the sample encode an identical CDR3. V gene TRBV6-1 combines with J gene TRBJ1-2, with 10 bases that match TRBD1. The CDR3 consists of 15 residues. The germline V gene has CDR1 MNHNS and CDR2 SASEGT. The V and J ends lost 0 bases and 6 bases, in that order; junction bases with no gene match: 4. For the CDR3, the DNA is TGTGCCAGCAGTGAAGCTGGGGACAGGGGTGATGGCTACACCTTC. As protein: CASSEAGDRGDGYTF.

This chain links TRBV28 with TRBJ1-6, with a possible D match to TRBD1 (6 bases). Trimming cost V 6 bases and J 10 bases, with 13 bases left between them. CDR1 is MDHEN and CDR2 is SYDVKM in the germline V gene. The length of the CDR3 is 13 residues. The CDR3 DNA sequence: TGTGCCAGCAGGACAGGAAGCCAATCACCCCTCCACTTT. It translates to CASRTGSQSPLHF.

This chain links TRBV9 with TRBJ2-1, with D maybe TRBD1 (5 bases). In germline, CDR1 is SGDLS, CDR2 YYNGEE. V was cut by 0 bases and J by 2 bases, with 12 bases left in between. The CDR3 is made up of 16 amino acids. The DNA for the CDR3 is TGTGCCAGCAGCGTAGCTGGGGCGGTCCCCTACAATGAGCAGTTCTTC. Translation gives CASSVAGAVPYNEQFF.

The chain has TRBV6-5 and TRBJ1-4; 9 nucleotides line up with TRBD1. V shed 4 bases, J shed 10 bases, and the junction held 7 bases outside the gene matches. The CDR3 covers 14 residues. The V gene's germline CDR1 is MNHEY and CDR2 SVGAGI. The CDR3 sequence: CASSSTGGVGKLFF. For the CDR3, the DNA is TGTGCCAGCAGTTCTACAGGGGGCGTTGGAAAACTGTTTTTT.

The chain is built from TRBV18 and TRBJ1-2, with D tentatively TRBD1 (5 bases). Germline CDR1 KGHSH, CDR2 LQKENI. This CDR3 spans 17 amino acids. V shed 2 bases and J shed 4 bases, with 20 bases lying between them. The CDR3 spells CASSPYPPDGGGYGYTF. DNA of the CDR3: TGTGCCAGCTCACCATATCCTCCGGACGGCGGGGGCTATGGCTACACCTTC.

The CDR3 DNA reads TGTGCCAGCAGCCCGTACAGTTCGGTGAACACTGAAGCTTTCTTT. Translated, it gives CASSPYSSVNTEAFF. The rearrangement uses TRBV4-2 and TRBJ1-1, with no clear D. The germline V gene encodes CDR1 LGHNA and CDR2 YNFKEQ. The CDR3 sequence is 15 residues long. V was trimmed by 4 bases and J by 0 bases, leaving 12 bases between them.

This clone occurred many times. The CDR3 loop is CASSLLARAPPDTQYF. For the CDR3, the DNA is TGTGCCAGCAGTTTATTGGCCAGGGCCCCTCCAGATACGCAGTATTTT. This chain links TRBV27 with TRBJ2-3; tentatively, D is TRBD1 (5 bases). The germline gives CDR1 MNHEY, CDR2 SMNVEV (reference sequence). The CDR3 totals 16 residues. Trimming took off 1 base at V and 4 bases at J, with 15 bases between the two ends.

The chain uses TRBV12-3 or TRBV12-4 and TRBJ2-7; D is unresolved. This CDR3 contains 13 residues. V dropped 3 bases and J dropped 3 bases, with 9 bases sitting between them. The CDR3 here is CASSFVAGYEQYF. CDR3 nucleotides: TGTGCCAGCAGTTTCGTGGCAGGCTACGAGCAGTACTTC.

This chain joins TRBV7-8 and TRBJ1-6, with D maybe TRBD1 (5 bases). V dropped 3 bases and J dropped 7 bases, with 7 bases sitting between them. Germline V gives CDR1 SGHVS, CDR2 FQNEAQ. The CDR3 totals 13 residues. The CDR3 region is CASSLTENSPLHF. In nucleotides, the CDR3 is TGTGCCAGCAGCTTGACAGAGAATTCACCCCTCCACTTT.

The CDR3 sequence is CAISGTLGPAGEEETQYF. The CDR3 DNA follows: TGTGCCATCAGTGGTACCCTGGGGCCAGCGGGGGAGGAGGAGACCCAGTACTTC. The V and J genes are TRBV10-3 and TRBJ2-5; TRBD2 agrees at 8 bases. Trimming cost V 4 bases and J 5 bases; bases outside gene matches: 18. Germline loops: CDR1 ENHRY, CDR2 SYGVKD. The CDR3 runs to 18 residues.

The V and J genes are TRBV6-2 or TRBV6-3 and TRBJ1-2; D is perhaps TRBD1 (5 bases). Trimming shortened V by 5 bases and J by 3 bases, and 16 bases separated the two germline ends. The CDR3 has 15 amino acids. Germline loops: CDR1 MNHEY, CDR2 SVGEGT. The CDR3 here is CASSEEGRFYYGYTF. DNA for the CDR3: TGTGCCAGCAGTGAGGAGGGACGGTTTTACTATGGCTACACCTTC.

This rearrangement joins TRBV28 to TRBJ1-2, with TRBD1 matching 7 bases. The V gene end was trimmed by 6 bases and the J gene end by 4 bases; junction bases not matched to a gene: 8. The length of the CDR3 is 14 residues. Germline assignment: CDR1 MDHEN and CDR2 SYDVKM. CDR3 coding DNA: TGTGCCAGCAGCCTCCAGACAGGGAGCTATGGCTACACCTTC. Amino acid sequence: CASSLQTGSYGYTF.

The CDR3 coding sequence is TGTGCCAGCAGCCAGTCAATCCTGATGAACACTGAAGCTTTCTTT. This gives the protein CASSQSILMNTEAFF. The chain recombines TRBV6-5 with TRBJ1-1, with D hard to call. V was shortened by 6 bases and J by 0 bases, with 14 bases between the two germline ends. CDR1 is MNHEY, CDR2 SVGAGI, per germline. The CDR3 contains 15 residues.

The CDR3 reads CASSPKDRVNEQFF. The CDR3 bases are TGTGCCAGCAGCCCGAAGGACAGGGTCAATGAGCAGTTCTTC. This chain links TRBV14 with TRBJ2-1, with 8 bases that match TRBD1. This CDR3 contains 14 residues. The J segment lost 6 bases and the V segment lost 4 bases, leaving 5 bases of the junction unmatched. Germline values: CDR1 SGHDN, CDR2 FVKESK.